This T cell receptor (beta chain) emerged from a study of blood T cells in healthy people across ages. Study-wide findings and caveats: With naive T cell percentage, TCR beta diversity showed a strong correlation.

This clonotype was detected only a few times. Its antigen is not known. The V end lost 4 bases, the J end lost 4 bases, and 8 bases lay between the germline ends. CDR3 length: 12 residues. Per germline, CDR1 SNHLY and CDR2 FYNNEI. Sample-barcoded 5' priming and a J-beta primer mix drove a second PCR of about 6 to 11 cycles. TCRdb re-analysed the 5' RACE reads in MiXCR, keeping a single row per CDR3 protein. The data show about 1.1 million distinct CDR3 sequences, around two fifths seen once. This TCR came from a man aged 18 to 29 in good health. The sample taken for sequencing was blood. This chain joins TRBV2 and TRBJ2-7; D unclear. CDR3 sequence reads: CASSGSIYEQYF. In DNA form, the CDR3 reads TGTGCCAGCAGTGGGTCGATTTACGAGCAGTACTTC.